The source of this T cell receptor (beta chain) is a study of CD8+CD57+ T cells in acquired aplastic anemia. Background on the study: Isolated CD4+ and CD8+ cells, once sorted, yielded DNA averaging about 3.1 ug. Approximately 11 million reads were obtained on average for healthy donor CD4+ cells.

Study-wide points: Shared by patients and controls, 25 to 30 CD8+ CDR3s were abundant in patients.

J was trimmed by 9 bases and V by 0 bases; bases with no gene match: 8. CDR3 length equals 16 residues. The germline gives CDR1 SGHRS, CDR2 YFSETQ. Genomic DNA provided the template from which TCR beta VDJ and CDR3 profiles were obtained. TCRdb passed the reads through MiXCR, listing each CDR3 protein once. The table records 400,000 to 450,000 distinct CDR3 sequences, roughly 64% of them present only once. In the case of this clonotype: The antigen is undetermined.

The rearrangement uses TRBV5-1 and TRBJ1-6; 8 nucleotides align to TRBD1. Sequencing was performed on sorted CD4+, CD8+, or CD8+CD57+ T cells (not recorded which) from PBMCs. This TCR was sampled from a human donor in good health, serving as a control. DNA for the CDR3: TGCGCCAGCAGCTTGGTGCCGGGACAGGAGGTTTCACCCCTCCACTTT. This codes for CASSLVPGQEVSPLHF.